The 18 T cell receptor beta chains below come from one sample, sequenced in a study of blood T cell repertoires in COVID-19. Using immunoSEQ multiplex PCR, the repertoire was profiled, and TCRdb retains in-frame clones only, with some absent. The data contain about 99,000 clones, 70% to 85% of them singletons. Sequenced sample: peripheral blood. Receptor source: an elderly woman with active or convalescent COVID-19.

Comment on this clone: A much larger clone differs from this one at a single base, so this may be a read error. The chain is built from TRBV2 and TRBJ2-3, with D hard to call. The CDR3 covers 12 residues. Trimming left V 6 bases short and J 0 bases short, with 4 bases between. CDR1 is SNHLY and CDR2 is FYNNEI in the germline V gene. The CDR3 loop is CASSFSTDTQYF. Written as DNA, the CDR3 is TGTGCCAGCAGCTTCAGCACAGATACGCAGTATTTT.

The CDR3 coding sequence is TGTGCCAGCAGTCCCATCGGACAGGGGGCTCAAGAGACCCAGTACTTC. This codes for CASSPIGQGAQETQYF. This chain links TRBV27 with TRBJ2-5, with 11 bases fitting TRBD1. Unmatched junction bases numbered 7, after V lost 5 bases and J lost 2 bases. The CDR3 loop spans 16 amino acids. Germline CDR1 and CDR2: MNHEY and SMNVEV (reference sequence).

CDR3 amino acids: CASSPRRGTGGTEAFF. The CDR3 coding sequence is TGTGCCAGTAGTCCCCGTAGGGGTACAGGGGGCACTGAAGCTTTCTTT. The rearrangement links TRBV19 to TRBJ1-1, with 8 bases identical to TRBD1. V trimming: 5 bases; J trimming: 4 bases; junction bases outside the gene matches: 12. The germline gives CDR1 LNHDA, CDR2 SQIVND (reference sequence). CDR3 length: 16 residues.

The genes are TRBV7-9 and TRBJ1-6; a possible D gene is TRBD1 (6 bases). The length of the CDR3 is 12 residues. CDR1 and CDR2 from the germline V gene are SEHNR and FQNEAQ (reference sequence). With 5 bases removed from V and 13 bases from J, the gap between germline ends came to 12 bases. This CDR3 is CASSLGQQPLHF. CDR3 bases: TGTGCCAGCAGCCTGGGACAACAGCCCCTCCACTTT.

The genes are TRBV5-6 and TRBJ1-1, with D possibly TRBD1 on 5 matching bases. The CDR3 loop spans 14 amino acids. The germline gives CDR1 SGHDT, CDR2 YYEEEE. V was cut by 1 base and J by 6 bases, with 13 bases left in between. CDR3 sequence: CASSLWPGGAEAFF. The CDR3 DNA is TGTGCCAGCAGCTTGTGGCCCGGAGGGGCTGAAGCTTTCTTT.

The chain links TRBV20-1 to TRBJ1-3; 7 bases line up with TRBD1. CDR1 and CDR2 from the germline V gene are DFQATT and SNEGSKA (reference sequence). V lost 3 bases, J lost 0 bases, and 2 bases stayed unmatched. The CDR3 loop spans 14 amino acids. CDR3 loop: CSASRTGSGNTIYF. CDR3 DNA: TGCAGTGCTAGTAGGACAGGCTCTGGAAACACCATATATTTT.

The genes are TRBV4-1 and TRBJ1-1; tentative D call: TRBD1 (5 bases). Trimming took off 10 bases at V and 4 bases at J, with 16 bases between the two ends. CDR3 size: 13 residues. Germline values: CDR1 MGHRA, CDR2 YSYEKL. DNA for the CDR3: TGCGCCACAGGGCCAGGGTCGGGCACTGAAGCTTTCTTT. Protein sequence: CATGPGSGTEAFF.

V usage is TRBV7-2 and J usage is TRBJ2-7; 10 nucleotides match TRBD1. The CDR3 has 12 residues. J gave up 4 bases and V 8 bases, and 2 bases lay outside the gene matches. Germline V gene lookup returns CDR1 SGHTA and CDR2 FQGNSA. The CDR3 sequence is CASRDRGYEQYF. The CDR3 nucleotides read TGTGCCAGCCGGGACAGGGGTTACGAGCAGTACTTC.

This clone was counted once. V gene TRBV25-1 combines with J gene TRBJ1-6; 9 positions agree with TRBD1. The V gene end was trimmed by 11 bases and the J gene end by 7 bases; junction bases not matched to a gene: 3. This CDR3 is 12 amino acids long. From germline, CDR1 is MGHDK and CDR2 SYGVNS. The CDR3 here is CACGQGNSPLHF. The CDR3 coding sequence is TGTGCCTGTGGACAGGGGAATTCACCCCTCCACTTT.

The chain has TRBV9 and TRBJ1-3; 10 bases align to TRBD1. Germline V CDR1 and CDR2: SGDLS, YYNGEE. The CDR3 is made up of 18 amino acids. The V gene end was trimmed by 3 bases and the J gene end by 4 bases; junction bases not matched to a gene: 13. In nucleotides, the CDR3 is TGTGCCAGCAGCGGGGGACAGGGGAGCCTTGGCTGGGGAAACACCATATATTTT. Its translation: CASSGGQGSLGWGNTIYF.

This clone came up once. This CDR3 reads CASSQRQDRDSKNIQYF. In DNA, the CDR3 is TGCGCCAGCAGCCAACGCCAGGACAGGGACTCCAAAAACATTCAGTACTTC. The chain employs TRBV4-1 and TRBJ2-4, with TRBD1 matching over 8 bases. CDR3 length: 17 residues. V lost 2 bases and J lost 2; bases outside the gene matches: 8. CDR1 and CDR2 from the germline V gene are MGHRA and YSYEKL.

The rearrangement uses TRBV11-2 and TRBJ2-2; 10 bases match TRBD1. This CDR3 has 18 amino acids. Per the germline V gene, CDR1 is SGHAT and CDR2 is FQNNGV. The ends lost 5 bases at V and 3 bases at J; junction bases unmatched: 12. CDR3 in amino acids: CASSPLPPGTGDTGELFF. Written as DNA, the CDR3 is TGTGCCAGCAGCCCCCTCCCCCCTGGGACAGGGGACACCGGGGAGCTGTTTTTT.

This clone was recorded a few times. The chain uses TRBV4-3 and TRBJ2-1; 9 bases match TRBD1. Per the germline V gene, CDR1 is LGHNA and CDR2 is YSLEER. The CDR3 totals 16 residues. The V gene end was trimmed by 4 bases and the J gene end by 4 bases; junction bases not matched to a gene: 8. CDR3 nucleotides: TGCGCCAGCAGCCCGGACAGGGGAATTCGGTACAATGAGCAGTTCTTC. As protein: CASSPDRGIRYNEQFF.

This chain connects TRBV4-2 to TRBJ2-1, with D perhaps matching TRBD2 (6 bases). There are 15 residues in the CDR3. The V and J ends lost 4 bases and 2 bases respectively, with 12 bases between them. CDR1 is LGHNA, CDR2 YNFKEQ, per germline. The CDR3 sequence is CASSPQGGAYNEQFF. CDR3 bases: TGTGCCAGCAGCCCGCAGGGAGGTGCCTACAATGAGCAGTTCTTC.

The chain recombines TRBV5-1 with TRBJ2-3; 8 bases match TRBD2. This CDR3 comprises 17 residues. Looked up from germline, CDR1 is SGHRS and CDR2 is YFSETQ. Germline trimming cut 1 base from V and 0 bases from J; bases unmatched to any gene: 7. CDR3 amino acids: CASSLLASGSSTDTQYF. CDR3 coding DNA: TGCGCCAGCAGCTTGTTAGCTAGCGGGTCTAGCACAGATACGCAGTATTTT.

V and J are TRBV6-5 and TRBJ1-6; the D is unclear. Deletions cut 2 bases from V and 5 bases from J, with 4 bases between. The CDR3 runs 13 residues. Germline CDR1 and CDR2: MNHEY and SVGAGI. DNA for the CDR3: TGTGCCAGCAGTTACCAGAATAATTCACCCCTCCACTTT. It yields the protein CASSYQNNSPLHF.

The genes are TRBV28 and TRBJ1-5; 7 positions agree with TRBD1. In germline, CDR1 is MDHEN, CDR2 SYDVKM. After removal of 6 bases from V and 7 bases from J, the junction contained 6 bases not matched to a gene. This CDR3 is built from 13 residues. In DNA, the CDR3 is TGTGCCAGCAGAGGGGGCACGTGGCAGCCCCAGCATTTT. Translation gives CASRGGTWQPQHF. The full variable domain, its missing parts supplied by reference TRBV28 and TRBJ1-5, is DVKVTQSSRYLVKRTGEKVFLECVQDMDHENMFWYRQDPGLGLRLIYFSYDVKMKEKGDIPEGYSVSREKKERFSLILESASTNQTSMYLCASRGGTWQPQHFGDGTRLSIL.

This chain links TRBV30 with TRBJ1-1; D not resolved. The CDR3 covers 11 residues. V lost 3 bases, J lost 6 bases, and 8 bases lay in between. CDR1 and CDR2 from the germline V gene are GTSNPN and SVGIG (reference sequence). The CDR3 DNA sequence: TGTGCCTGGAGAGGGAGGGCTGAAGCTTTCTTT. It encodes CAWRGRAEAFF.